Shown below are 22 T cell receptor beta chains from a single sample sequenced in a study of T cells in Graves' hyperthyroidism and ophthalmopathy. Amplification of TCR beta CDR3 regions used RNA as the template. HTBI primers drove first-round RT-PCR of the TCR CDR3. MiXCR, applied by TCRdb to the multiplex PCR reads, yields one record per CDR3 protein. Altogether 250,000 to 300,000 distinct CDR3 sequences are present, roughly an eighth being singletons, with the ten largest covering 7.9%. Source material: blood. The receptors stem from a woman aged 40 to 50 with Graves' hyperthyroidism.

This clonotype was seen more than once but under ten times. The chain combines TRBV5-1 with TRBJ2-1, with 7 bases aligning to TRBD1. Germline V CDR1 and CDR2: SGHRS, YFSETQ. The length of the CDR3 is 17 residues. V gave up 0 bases and J gave up 0 bases; unmatched junction bases: 6. The CDR3 bases are TGCGCCAGCAGCTTGGAGGAGACAGGGAACTCCTACAATGAGCAGTTCTTC. This encodes CASSLEETGNSYNEQFF.

This clonotype was detected only once. V gene TRBV18 combines with J gene TRBJ1-4; D is ambiguous. Germline V gene lookup returns CDR1 KGHSH and CDR2 LQKENI. V was trimmed by 3 bases and J by 5 bases, leaving 7 bases between them. This CDR3 has 13 amino acids. CDR3 region: CASSPGWNEKLFF. Here the CDR3 DNA reads TGTGCCAGCTCACCGGGCTGGAATGAAAAACTGTTTTTT.

This clonotype came up a few times. The chain links TRBV29-1 to TRBJ1-1, with a tentative D call TRBD1 (6 bases). The CDR3 has 13 amino acids. Germline V CDR1 and CDR2: SQVTM, ANQGSEA. Deletions cut 6 bases from V and 2 bases from J, with 13 bases between. The CDR3 here is CSVEDRLNTEAFF. CDR3 DNA sequence: TGCAGCGTCGAGGACAGACTAAACACTGAAGCTTTCTTT.

This clonotype was seen at least ten times. V is TRBV7-8 and J is TRBJ2-1, with D perhaps matching TRBD2 (5 bases). Germline V lookup: CDR1 SGHVS, CDR2 FQNEAQ. Trimming took 5 bases from V and 4 from J, leaving 18 bases between them. The length of the CDR3 is 16 residues. The CDR3 region has the DNA TGTGCCAGCAGCGGAGGACGGCTCAGGAGGTACAATGAGCAGTTCTTC. Encoded protein: CASSGGRLRRYNEQFF.

This clonotype was detected ten times or more. The V gene is TRBV11-2, the J gene TRBJ2-5; TRBD1 matches at 7 bases. V lost 5 bases to trimming and J lost 5 bases; unmatched junction nucleotides: 5. This CDR3 region has 13 residues. The germline V gene encodes CDR1 SGHAT and CDR2 FQNNGV. The CDR3 sequence is CASSTGVGETQYF. The CDR3 nucleotides are TGTGCCAGCAGCACAGGGGTCGGGGAGACCCAGTACTTC.

This clonotype was seen a single time. The J gene is TRBJ2-7, the V gene TRBV12-5, with TRBD1 matching over 9 bases. This CDR3 is 15 amino acids long. Germline loops: CDR1 LGHNT, CDR2 FRNRAP. Unmatched junction bases numbered 8, after V lost 6 bases and J lost 2 bases. The DNA for the CDR3 is TGTGCTAGTGGCACCCGCCGGGACAGGGCCTACGAGCAGTACTTC. As protein: CASGTRRDRAYEQYF.

This clonotype was detected many times. The chain has TRBV6-1 and TRBJ1-2; no clear D. Germline V lookup: CDR1 MNHNS, CDR2 SASEGT. The CDR3 extends over 13 amino acids. Between the trimmed V and J ends, which lost 5 bases and 2 bases, there was a span of 9 bases. In DNA form, the CDR3 reads TGTGCCAGCAGTCTATCAGTGAACTATGGCTACACCTTC. Translation: CASSLSVNYGYTF.

The V and J genes are TRBV12-3 or TRBV12-4 and TRBJ1-4; D gene unclear. This CDR3 comprises 14 residues. With 7 bases removed from V and 8 bases from J, the gap between germline ends came to 17 bases. CDR3 in DNA: TGTGCCAGCAACCGGGATTCGGAGATCGAAAAACTGTTTTTT. This encodes CASNRDSEIEKLFF.

This clonotype showed up many times. The chain combines TRBV20-1 with TRBJ1-2, with TRBD1 as a possible D gene (6 bases). Trimming took off 1 base at V and 7 bases at J, with 13 bases between the two ends. Germline V gives CDR1 DFQATT, CDR2 SNEGSKA (reference sequence). The CDR3 is made up of 13 amino acids. The CDR3 here is CSARVADRAGYTF. CDR3 sequence (DNA): TGCAGTGCTAGAGTAGCGGACAGAGCTGGCTACACCTTC.

This rearrangement joins TRBV6-5 to TRBJ2-1; 11 bases map to TRBD2. Unmatched junction bases numbered 3, after V lost 2 bases and J lost 6 bases. This CDR3 comprises 15 residues. The germline V gene encodes CDR1 MNHEY and CDR2 SVGAGI. CDR3 in amino acids: CASSYGGLAVNEQFF. The CDR3 nucleotides are TGTGCCAGCAGTTACGGGGGACTAGCGGTCAATGAGCAGTTCTTC.

Many counts were recorded for this clonotype. The V gene is TRBV6-1, the J gene TRBJ1-1; D is ambiguous. CDR1 MNHNS and CDR2 SASEGT come from the germline V gene. Trimming removed 5 bases from V and 0 bases from J, with 13 bases in between. This CDR3 has 15 amino acids. CDR3 sequence reads: CASSSSAGVNTEAFF. The CDR3 DNA is TGTGCCAGCAGTTCGTCCGCCGGGGTGAACACTGAAGCTTTCTTT.

This clonotype occurred many times. Here the CDR3 DNA reads TGTGCCAGCAGCCCCGAGGGACAGCGGAACACTGAAGCTTTCTTT. It codes for CASSPEGQRNTEAFF. V gene TRBV7-8 combines with J gene TRBJ1-1, with TRBD1 identical over 7 bases. V trimming: 5 bases; J trimming: 1 base; junction bases outside the gene matches: 7. CDR1 is SGHVS, CDR2 FQNEAQ, per germline. This CDR3 contains 15 residues. The full variable domain, rest sourced from reference TRBV7-8 and TRBJ1-1, is GAGVSQSPRYKVAKRGQDVALRCDPISGHVSLFWYQQALGQGPEFLTYFQNEAQLDKSGLPSDRFFAERPEGSVSTLKIQRTQQEDSAVYLCASSPEGQRNTEAFFGQGTRLTVV.

This clonotype was seen repeatedly, ten times or more. This CDR3 is CASKSKTGTPGNTIYF. CDR3 sequence (DNA): TGTGCCAGCAAGTCCAAGACAGGGACCCCTGGAAACACCATATATTTT. The chain carries TRBV6-2 or TRBV6-3 and TRBJ1-3, with TRBD1 identical over 7 bases. Germline V CDR1 and CDR2: MNHEY, SVGEGT. The CDR3 sequence is 16 residues long. The V gene end was trimmed by 7 bases and the J gene end by 2 bases; junction bases not matched to a gene: 11.

The J gene is TRBJ2-2, the V gene TRBV5-8, with D possibly matching TRBD1 (5 bases). The CDR3 has 12 amino acids. V was trimmed by 5 bases and J by 13 bases, leaving 15 bases between them. Looked up from germline, CDR1 is SGHTS and CDR2 is YDEGEE. The chain's CDR3 is CASSPADSVLFF. The CDR3 bases are TGTGCCAGCAGTCCGGCCGACAGTGTGCTGTTTTTT.

CDR3 nucleotides: TGTGCCAGCACCAATAGTGGGACAGATACGCAGTATTTT. This encodes CASTNSGTDTQYF. The chain carries TRBV7-9 and TRBJ2-3, with D uncertain. The CDR3 covers 13 residues. V was pared by 7 bases and J by 3 bases, with 11 bases between. Looked up from germline, CDR1 is SEHNR and CDR2 is FQNEAQ (reference sequence).

In this sample, this clonotype turned up a few times. V and J are TRBV10-3 and TRBJ1-3, with D uncertain. The CDR3 spans 16 residues. Trimming shortened V by 0 bases and J by 0 bases, and 9 bases separated the two germline ends. The V gene's germline CDR1 is ENHRY and CDR2 SYGVKD. CDR3 coding DNA: TGTGCCATCAGTGAGTCCTTCAGATCCTCTGGAAACACCATATATTTT. Its protein is CAISESFRSSGNTIYF.

This clonotype has ten or more counts. The chain carries TRBV27 and TRBJ2-3, with D uncertain. CDR1 and CDR2 from the germline V gene are MNHEY and SMNVEV (reference sequence). The CDR3 covers 15 residues. Between the trimmed V and J ends, which lost 5 bases and 0 bases, there was a span of 12 bases. The CDR3 is CASSTDPFSTDTQYF. The CDR3 nucleotides are TGTGCCAGCAGTACTGACCCCTTTAGCACAGATACGCAGTATTTT.

This clonotype was observed at least ten times. V usage is TRBV2 and J usage is TRBJ1-1; TRBD1 agrees at 7 bases. There are 15 residues in the CDR3. Germline V gene sequence: CDR1 SNHLY, CDR2 FYNNEI. V shed 6 bases and J 7 bases; nucleotides not matched to a gene: 14. CDR3 in DNA: TGTGCCAGCAGAGAACTAGGGGCCAGGGGGGGTGAAGCTTTCTTT. Residues: CASRELGARGGEAFF.

V and J are TRBV6-4 and TRBJ2-3, with D hard to call. This CDR3 contains 16 residues. The V and J ends lost 2 bases and 0 bases respectively, with 12 bases between them. Germline values: CDR1 MRHNA, CDR2 SNTAGT. As DNA, the CDR3 is TGTGCCAGCAGTGACGGATTGCAGACTAGCACAGATACGCAGTATTTT. The encoded protein is CASSDGLQTSTDTQYF.

This clonotype showed up many times. This sequence joins TRBV5-8 and TRBJ1-2; D possibly corresponds to TRBD1 (5 bases). This CDR3 region has 15 residues. Germline V gives CDR1 SGHTS, CDR2 YDEGEE. V was shortened by 4 bases and J by 0 bases, with 13 bases between the two germline ends. CDR3 region: CASSPQLGANYGYTF. CDR3 bases: TGTGCCAGCAGCCCGCAGCTGGGGGCTAACTATGGCTACACCTTC.

This clonotype was counted many times. The chain couples TRBV11-2 to TRBJ2-5; D unresolved. Per germline, CDR1 SGHAT and CDR2 FQNNGV. Between the trimmed V and J ends, which lost 2 bases and 3 bases, there was a span of 7 bases. This CDR3 is built from 13 residues. CDR3 DNA: TGTGCCAGCAGCTTAACGCTAGAAGAGACCCAGTACTTC. Its protein product is CASSLTLEETQYF.

The chain is built from TRBV6-2 or TRBV6-3 and TRBJ2-2; 10 bases align to TRBD1. Germline CDR1 MNHEY, CDR2 SVGEGT. CDR3 length: 14 amino acids. V shed 6 bases, J shed 7 bases, and the junction held 5 bases outside the gene matches. The CDR3 is CASSLTGGNGELFF. In DNA form, the CDR3 reads TGTGCCAGCAGCCTGACAGGGGGCAACGGGGAGCTGTTTTTT.